These 14 T cell receptor beta chains were all obtained from the same sample, sequenced in a study of regulatory T cells in long-lasting Graves disease. Building of the TCR beta libraries involved iRepertoire HTBI primers and Arm-PCR of CDR3 regions. TCRdb processed the multiplex PCR reads anew with MiXCR; each CDR3 protein has one entry. The sample lists under 450,000 distinct CDR3 sequences, less than 25% occurring once. The sample's time point: persistent/refractory GD, antithyroid drugs over 5 years with positive TRAb. Following extraction of RNA from PBMCs, that RNA was used to make the TCR library. This sample comprised peripheral blood mononuclear cells (PBMCs), obtained when the disease was refractory, from a patient treated with antithyroid drugs. Receptors originate from a female donor with Graves disease.

This clonotype has a handful of counts. The CDR3 nucleotides are TGTGCCAGCAGACCCTCGACGGGACAGCCAAAGGAGCAGTACTTC. It codes for CASRPSTGQPKEQYF. The chain carries TRBV12-3 or TRBV12-4 and TRBJ2-7, with 7 nucleotides matching TRBD1. This CDR3 is 15 amino acids long. Trimming took 6 bases from V and 7 from J; bases not matched to a gene: 15.

This clonotype was observed a few times. The CDR3 loop is CSARGGARELFF. The CDR3, as DNA: TGCAGTGCTAGAGGCGGGGCGAGGGAGCTGTTTTTT. The chain couples TRBV20-1 to TRBJ2-2; tentatively, D is TRBD2 (6 bases). Germline loops: CDR1 DFQATT, CDR2 SNEGSKA (reference sequence). Trimming stripped 1 base from V and 9 bases from J, with 9 bases between. The CDR3 contains 12 residues.

This clonotype was found a few times. The chain couples TRBV7-8 to TRBJ2-7, with D tentatively TRBD2 (6 bases). CDR1 is SGHVS, CDR2 FQNEAQ, per germline. V was cut by 5 bases and J by 8 bases, with 22 bases left in between. The CDR3 has 15 amino acids. The CDR3 region is CASSPEGAAAGQQYF. In nucleotides, the CDR3 is TGTGCCAGCAGCCCGGAGGGAGCGGCGGCGGGCCAGCAGTACTTC.

The V gene is TRBV10-3, the J gene TRBJ2-7; 10 bases are a match to TRBD2. There are 13 residues in the CDR3. Trimming at V came to 8 bases and at J to 4 bases, leaving 5 bases not matched to a gene. Germline-derived CDR1 and CDR2 are ENHRY and SYGVKD. CDR3 nucleotide sequence: TGTGCCATCTCTAGCGGGAGAGTTTACGAGCAGTACTTC. Its protein is CAISSGRVYEQYF.

The chain combines TRBV5-1 with TRBJ2-3; weak D call: TRBD2 (5 bases). CDR1 and CDR2 (germline): SGHRS, YFSETQ. V was shortened by 1 base and J by 2 bases, with 8 bases between the two germline ends. The CDR3 loop spans 14 amino acids. The DNA for the CDR3 is TGCGCCAGCAGCTTGTGGCGGGTCACAGATACGCAGTATTTT. It specifies CASSLWRVTDTQYF.

This clonotype was observed a few times. This chain uses TRBV28 with TRBJ2-7, with no clear D. Trimming cost V 3 bases and J 3 bases, with 12 bases left between them. Looked up from germline, CDR1 is MDHEN and CDR2 is SYDVKM. CDR3 length equals 14 residues. CDR3 in DNA: TGTGCCAGCAGTTTCCGCAGAGACCTCTACGAGCAGTACTTC. This translates into CASSFRRDLYEQYF.

The chain links TRBV4-2 to TRBJ1-5, with TRBD1 identical over 9 bases. The length of the CDR3 is 16 residues. CDR1 and CDR2 from the germline V gene are LGHNA and YNFKEQ. The V gene end was trimmed by 4 bases and the J gene end by 3 bases; junction bases not matched to a gene: 7. The CDR3 sequence: CASSPGQGSPNQPQHF. Written as DNA, the CDR3 is TGTGCCAGCAGCCCGGGACAGGGATCCCCCAATCAGCCCCAGCATTTT.

The V gene is TRBV10-3, the J gene TRBJ2-2; D is unresolved. This CDR3 region has 13 residues. The V gene's germline CDR1 is ENHRY and CDR2 SYGVKD. The V gene lost 8 bases and the J gene lost 2 bases, with 9 bases spanning the gap. The CDR3 nucleotides are TGTGCCATCGCAGGCGTAAACACCGGGGAGCTGTTTTTT. Protein: CAIAGVNTGELFF.

This clonotype occurred a few times. The chain employs TRBV19 and TRBJ1-2, with a weak D call TRBD1 (5 bases). The CDR3 runs to 14 residues. The ends were cut back, 5 bases at V and 4 bases at J, with 14 bases in the middle. CDR1 LNHDA and CDR2 SQIVND come from the germline V gene (reference sequence). For the CDR3, the DNA is TGTGCCAGTAGTGCCCGGGACGCCCTCTATGGCTACACCTTC. It is translated as CASSARDALYGYTF. Based on the CDR3 plus reference TRBV19 and TRBJ1-2, the full variable domain is DGGITQSPKYLFRKEGQNVTLSCEQNLNHDAMYWYRQDPGQGLRLIYYSQIVNDFQKGDIAEGYSVSREKKESFPLTVTSAQKNPTAFYLCASSARDALYGYTFGSGTRLTVV.

This clonotype was observed at least ten times. V is TRBV5-1 and J is TRBJ1-1, with D possibly matching TRBD1 (6 bases). V was trimmed by 1 base and J by 1 base, leaving 11 bases between them. CDR1 and CDR2 from the germline V gene are SGHRS and YFSETQ. The CDR3 runs to 15 residues. The chain's CDR3 is CASSLLGGGNTEAFF. CDR3 bases: TGCGCCAGCAGCTTGCTTGGAGGGGGGAACACTGAAGCTTTCTTT.

The CDR3 reads CASSLSVRGEYTQYF. The DNA for the CDR3 is TGTGCCAGCAGCTTGTCCGTCCGAGGCGAATATACGCAGTATTTT. V is TRBV7-2 and J is TRBJ2-3; no definite D call. From germline, CDR1 is SGHTA and CDR2 FQGNSA. V was cut by 3 bases and J by 7 bases, with 17 bases left in between. The CDR3 is 15 amino acids. The variable domain in full, completed from reference TRBV7-2 and TRBJ2-3, reads GAGVSQSPSNKVTEKGKDVELRCDPISGHTALYWYRQSLGQGLEFLIYFQGNSAPDKSGLPSDRFSAERTGGSVSTLTIQRTQQEDSAVYLCASSLSVRGEYTQYFGPGTRLTVL.

Remarks on this clonotype: A read error may be the cause here, since a much bigger clone is one base away. The J gene is TRBJ2-7, the V gene TRBV13, with a possible D match to TRBD2 (6 bases). The CDR3 extends over 16 amino acids. Germline-derived CDR1 and CDR2 are PRHDT and FYEKMQ (reference sequence). V lost 5 bases and J lost 4, with 21 bases in between. For the CDR3, the DNA is TGTGCCAGCAGCCACCAACTAGTGGGAGGAACTTACGAGCAGTACTTC. Its translation is CASSHQLVGGTYEQYF.

This clonotype was counted many times. This rearrangement joins TRBV11-1 to TRBJ1-6; D gene ambiguous. Germline CDR1 SGHAT, CDR2 FQDESV (reference sequence). V was shortened by 5 bases and J by 7 bases, with 12 bases between the two germline ends. This CDR3 contains 14 residues. The CDR3 protein is CASSHNMMNSPLHF. The CDR3 nucleotides read TGTGCCAGCAGCCACAACATGATGAATTCACCCCTCCACTTT.

This clonotype was counted a few times. The rearrangement links TRBV20-1 to TRBJ2-7; D gene ambiguous. This CDR3 region has 13 residues. Germline loops: CDR1 DFQATT, CDR2 SNEGSKA (reference sequence). The V gene lost 4 bases and the J gene lost 6 bases, with 16 bases spanning the gap. The CDR3 loop reads CSATTHRRVEQYF. The DNA of the CDR3 is TGCAGTGCTACCACTCACAGACGTGTCGAGCAGTACTTC.